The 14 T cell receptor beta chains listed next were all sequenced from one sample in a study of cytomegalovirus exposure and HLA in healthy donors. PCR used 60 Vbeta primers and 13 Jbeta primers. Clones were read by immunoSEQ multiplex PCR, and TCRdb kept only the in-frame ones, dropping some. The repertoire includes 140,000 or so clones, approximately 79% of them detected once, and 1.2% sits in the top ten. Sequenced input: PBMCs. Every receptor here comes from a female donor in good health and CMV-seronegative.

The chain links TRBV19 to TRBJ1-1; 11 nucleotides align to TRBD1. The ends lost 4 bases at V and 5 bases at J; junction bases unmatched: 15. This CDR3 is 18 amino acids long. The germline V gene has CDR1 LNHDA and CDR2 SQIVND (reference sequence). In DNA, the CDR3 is TGTGCCAGTAGTACTTTCGCGGGCCCGGGGACAGGGGGTACTGAAGCTTTCTTT. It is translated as CASSTFAGPGTGGTEAFF.

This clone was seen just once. The DNA for the CDR3 is TGTGCCAGCAGGCCCCCAGCGCCCGGGGGGGAAGCTTTCTTT. It translates to CASRPPAPGGEAFF. This chain joins TRBV5-4 and TRBJ1-1; possibly TRBD1 for D (5 bases). The germline V and J ends were trimmed by 5 bases and 8 bases, with 19 bases remaining between them. This CDR3 is 14 amino acids long. Germline-derived CDR1 and CDR2 are SGHNT and YYREEE (reference sequence).

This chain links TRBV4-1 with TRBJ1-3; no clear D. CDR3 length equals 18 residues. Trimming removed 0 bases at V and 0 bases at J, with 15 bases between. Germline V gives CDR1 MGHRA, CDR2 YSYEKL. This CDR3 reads CASSQEGNRAYSGNTIYF. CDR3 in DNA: TGCGCCAGCAGCCAAGAAGGAAACAGAGCTTACTCTGGAAACACCATATATTTT.

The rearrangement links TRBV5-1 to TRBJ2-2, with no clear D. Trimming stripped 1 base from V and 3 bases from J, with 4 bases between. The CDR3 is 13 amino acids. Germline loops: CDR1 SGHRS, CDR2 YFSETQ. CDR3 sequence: CASSLTDTGELFF. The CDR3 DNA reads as TGCGCCAGCAGCTTGACAGACACCGGGGAGCTGTTTTTT.

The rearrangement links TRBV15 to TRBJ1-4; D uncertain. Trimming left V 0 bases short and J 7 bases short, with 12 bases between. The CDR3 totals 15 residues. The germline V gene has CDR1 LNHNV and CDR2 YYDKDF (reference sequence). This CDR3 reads CATSRDGGSGEKLFF. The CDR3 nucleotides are TGTGCCACCAGCAGAGATGGAGGGTCAGGTGAAAAACTGTTTTTT.

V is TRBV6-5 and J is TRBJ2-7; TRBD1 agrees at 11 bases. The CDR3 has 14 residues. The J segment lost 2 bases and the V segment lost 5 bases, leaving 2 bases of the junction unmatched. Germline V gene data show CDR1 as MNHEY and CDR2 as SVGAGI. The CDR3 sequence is CASSGTGGTYEQYF. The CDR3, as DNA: TGTGCCAGCAGTGGGACAGGGGGAACCTACGAGCAGTACTTC.

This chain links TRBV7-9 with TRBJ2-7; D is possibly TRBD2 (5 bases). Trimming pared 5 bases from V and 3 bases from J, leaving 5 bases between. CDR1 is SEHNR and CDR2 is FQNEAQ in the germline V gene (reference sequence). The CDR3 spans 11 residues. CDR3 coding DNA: TGTGCCAGCAGCCGGGACTACGAGCAGTACTTC. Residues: CASSRDYEQYF.

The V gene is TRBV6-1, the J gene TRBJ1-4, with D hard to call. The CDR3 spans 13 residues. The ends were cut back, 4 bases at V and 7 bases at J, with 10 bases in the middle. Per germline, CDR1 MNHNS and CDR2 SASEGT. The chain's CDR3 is CASSAQATEKLFF. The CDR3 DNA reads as TGTGCCAGCAGTGCGCAGGCCACTGAAAAACTGTTTTTT.

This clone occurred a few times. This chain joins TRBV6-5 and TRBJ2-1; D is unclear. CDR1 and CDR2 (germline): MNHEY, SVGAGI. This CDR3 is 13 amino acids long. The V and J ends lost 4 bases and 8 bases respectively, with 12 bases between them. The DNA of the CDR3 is TGTGCCAGCAGTTCCCGTCCCTCCGATGAGCAGTTCTTC. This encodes CASSSRPSDEQFF.

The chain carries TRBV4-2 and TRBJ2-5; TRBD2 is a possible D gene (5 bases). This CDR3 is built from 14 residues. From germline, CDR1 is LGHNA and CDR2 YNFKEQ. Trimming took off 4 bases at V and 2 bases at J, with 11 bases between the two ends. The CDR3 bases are TGTGCCAGCAGCCCCTTCCGGGAACAAGAGACCCAGTACTTC. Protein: CASSPFREQETQYF.

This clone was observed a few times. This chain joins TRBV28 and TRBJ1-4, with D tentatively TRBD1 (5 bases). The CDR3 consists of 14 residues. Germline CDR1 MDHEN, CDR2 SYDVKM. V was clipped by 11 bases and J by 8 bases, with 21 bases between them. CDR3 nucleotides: TGTGCCTCCCTTTCGCGGCAGGGTAGCGAAAAACTGTTTTTT. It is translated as CASLSRQGSEKLFF.

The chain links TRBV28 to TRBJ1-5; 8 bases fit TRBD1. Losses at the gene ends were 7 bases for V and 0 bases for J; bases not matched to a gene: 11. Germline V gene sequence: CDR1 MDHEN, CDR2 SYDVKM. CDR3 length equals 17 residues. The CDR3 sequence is CASKGNGQGNSNQPQHF. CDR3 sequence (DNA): TGTGCCAGCAAGGGAAACGGACAGGGCAATAGCAATCAGCCCCAGCATTTT.

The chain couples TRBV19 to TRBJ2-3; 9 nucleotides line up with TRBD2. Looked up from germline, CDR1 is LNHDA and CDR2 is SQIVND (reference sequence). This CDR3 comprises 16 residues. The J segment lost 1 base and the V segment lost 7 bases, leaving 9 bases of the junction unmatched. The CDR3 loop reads CASTPRVAGGTDTQYF. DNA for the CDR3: TGTGCCAGTACCCCCCGGGTAGCGGGGGGCACAGATACGCAGTATTTT. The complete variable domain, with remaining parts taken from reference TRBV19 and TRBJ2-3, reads DGGITQSPKYLFRKEGQNVTLSCEQNLNHDAMYWYRQDPGQGLRLIYYSQIVNDFQKGDIAEGYSVSREKKESFPLTVTSAQKNPTAFYLCASTPRVAGGTDTQYFGPGTRLTVL.

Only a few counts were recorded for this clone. The CDR3, as DNA: TGTGCCAGCAGTGCCGGGAATCAGCCCCAGCATTTT. Its protein product is CASSAGNQPQHF. The chain combines TRBV25-1 with TRBJ1-5, with D hard to call. This CDR3 has 12 residues. V was clipped by 4 bases and J by 4 bases, with 5 bases between them. Germline assignment: CDR1 MGHDK and CDR2 SYGVNS.